These 17 T cell receptor beta chains were sequenced from one sample in a study of cytomegalovirus exposure and HLA in healthy donors. Researchers ran the PCR with 60 Vbeta and 13 Jbeta primers. Sequencing used immunoSEQ multiplex PCR; TCRdb keeps in-frame clones, though not all of them. This sample carries more than 85,000 clones, around 83% of them seen once, and the ten largest clones take 0.9% to 1.5%. Input material: PBMCs. These TCRs come from a woman younger than 30 in good health and CMV-seronegative.

This chain joins TRBV7-9 and TRBJ2-3; 8 bases match TRBD1. The CDR3 consists of 16 residues. Germline lookup yields CDR1 SEHNR and CDR2 FQNEAQ (reference sequence). The V gene end was trimmed by 1 base and the J gene end by 4 bases; junction bases not matched to a gene: 7. CDR3 DNA: TGTGCCAGCAGCTTAGTCAGGGGGCCCTCCCCAGATACGCAGTATTTT. Protein: CASSLVRGPSPDTQYF.

This chain connects TRBV23-1 to TRBJ1-1, with 9 bases identical to TRBD1. TRBV23-1 has ORF status, its function being uncertain. This CDR3 contains 17 residues. V trimming: 3 bases; J trimming: 2 bases; junction bases outside the gene matches: 10. Here the CDR3 reads CASSHGDRVFKNTEAFF. The CDR3 DNA reads as TGCGCCAGCAGTCACGGGGACAGGGTGTTCAAAAACACTGAAGCTTTCTTT.

The rearrangement links TRBV4-3 to TRBJ2-2, with a weak D call TRBD1 (5 bases). V was pared by 4 bases and J by 6 bases, with 15 bases between. Germline-derived CDR1 and CDR2 are LGHNA and YSLEER. The CDR3 runs 15 residues. The CDR3 sequence is CASSRYRMGPGELFF. CDR3 in DNA: TGCGCCAGCAGCCGGTACAGGATGGGTCCCGGGGAGCTGTTTTTT.

The chain combines TRBV6-1 with TRBJ2-3, with 13 bases lining up with TRBD2. The trim removed 4 bases at V and 4 bases at J, leaving 2 bases unmatched. CDR1 is MNHNS, CDR2 SASEGT, per germline. CDR3 length equals 15 residues. Here the CDR3 DNA reads TGTGCCAGCAGTGCTACTAGCGGGGGGGCAGATACGCAGTATTTT. Translated: CASSATSGGADTQYF.

The rearrangement joins TRBV7-3 to TRBJ1-1; no clear D gene. Germline values: CDR1 SGHTA, CDR2 FQGTGA. The CDR3 covers 13 residues. Trimming pared 1 base from V and 5 bases from J, leaving 8 bases between. The CDR3 region is CASSLIGGTEAFF. Here the CDR3 DNA reads TGTGCCAGCAGCTTAATAGGAGGAACTGAAGCTTTCTTT.

V usage is TRBV5-5 and J usage is TRBJ1-5; 12 bases map to TRBD1. Germline V gene lookup returns CDR1 SGHKS and CDR2 YYEKEE (reference sequence). The CDR3 is 15 amino acids. With V trimmed by 4 bases and J by 6 bases, 5 bases remained unmatched. The CDR3 sequence is CASSLGTGGIQPQHF. In DNA form, the CDR3 reads TGTGCCAGCAGCCTGGGGACAGGGGGCATTCAGCCCCAGCATTTT.

The chain uses TRBV28 and TRBJ2-1, with D unresolved. The CDR3 extends over 12 amino acids. The germline V gene has CDR1 MDHEN and CDR2 SYDVKM. The V end was cut by 3 bases, the J end by 5 bases, with 5 bases between. Here the CDR3 DNA reads TGTGCCAGCAGTTTTGGAGACAATGAGCAGTTCTTC. The encoded protein is CASSFGDNEQFF.

The chain carries TRBV21-1 and TRBJ1-1. TRBV21-1 is reported as a pseudogene. The CDR3 runs 16 residues. CDR3 in amino acids: CSPPKAGRRRNTEAFF. CDR3 bases: TGTTCCCCCCCCAAAGCGGGACGGCGACGGAACACTGAAGCTTTCTTT.

This clone was seen just once. The rearrangement joins TRBV10-1 to TRBJ2-1; D might be TRBD2 (7 bases). The V end was cut by 2 bases, the J end by 6 bases, with 11 bases between. The CDR3 runs 14 residues. CDR1 and CDR2 (germline): WNHNN, SYGVQD (reference sequence). DNA of the CDR3: TGCGCCAGCAGTGAGGTGAGGGGGGGCAATGAGCAGTTCTTC. Translation: CASSEVRGGNEQFF.

This clone was detected only a few times. This chain connects TRBV4-3 to TRBJ1-1; TRBD1 matches at 7 bases. The CDR3 runs 17 residues. CDR1 is LGHNA and CDR2 is YSLEER in the germline V gene. V lost 3 bases, J lost 1 base, and 11 bases stayed unmatched. CDR3 sequence: CASSQDLQGKENTEAFF. DNA of the CDR3: TGCGCCAGCAGCCAGGACTTACAGGGGAAGGAGAACACTGAAGCTTTCTTT.

V and J are TRBV18 and TRBJ1-4; 7 nucleotides match TRBD1. Looked up from germline, CDR1 is KGHSH and CDR2 is LQKENI. This CDR3 spans 17 amino acids. The J segment lost 7 bases and the V segment lost 3 bases, leaving 14 bases of the junction unmatched. DNA of the CDR3: TGTGCCAGCTCACCCCCCTTTGACAGGGAAGGGGGTGAAAAACTGTTTTTT. Amino acids: CASSPPFDREGGEKLFF.

V is TRBV6-1 and J is TRBJ2-7, with D maybe TRBD1 (6 bases). Germline V gene data show CDR1 as MNHNS and CDR2 as SASEGT. The ends were cut back, 6 bases at V and 7 bases at J, with 19 bases in the middle. CDR3 length: 14 residues. The CDR3 coding sequence is TGTGCCAGCAGCACCGGGACATCGTTAGGGGAGCAGTACTTC. It codes for CASSTGTSLGEQYF.

This chain connects TRBV29-1 to TRBJ2-5, with 9 bases lining up with TRBD2. V shed 6 bases, J shed 4 bases, and the junction held 12 bases outside the gene matches. The CDR3 is made up of 15 amino acids. CDR1 is SQVTM, CDR2 ANQGSEA, per germline. DNA of the CDR3: TGCAGCGTGGGGGCGGGGGGGCAGAGCGGAGAGACCCAGTACTTC. This translates into CSVGAGGQSGETQYF.

The CDR3: CASSRDRGLYNEQFF. The CDR3 DNA sequence: TGTGCCAGTAGTAGGGACAGGGGTTTATACAATGAGCAGTTCTTC. This chain connects TRBV19 to TRBJ2-1; TRBD1 matches at 10 bases. This CDR3 region has 15 residues. V shed 4 bases and J 4 bases; nucleotides not matched to a gene: 4. The germline V gene encodes CDR1 LNHDA and CDR2 SQIVND (reference sequence).

The J gene is TRBJ2-1, the V gene TRBV7-2; 7 positions agree with TRBD1. The length of the CDR3 is 14 residues. Germline values: CDR1 SGHTA, CDR2 FQGNSA. Germline trimming cut 3 bases from V and 11 bases from J; bases unmatched to any gene: 10. The chain's CDR3 is CASSFGDRRVKQFF. The CDR3 coding sequence is TGTGCCAGCAGCTTTGGGGACAGAAGGGTAAAGCAGTTCTTC.

The genes are TRBV4-1 and TRBJ2-1, with D perhaps TRBD2 (6 bases). V dropped 1 base and J dropped 10 bases, with 8 bases sitting between them. Per the germline V gene, CDR1 is MGHRA and CDR2 is YSYEKL. The CDR3 has 12 amino acids. For the CDR3, the DNA is TGCGCCAGCAGCCAAGGGCGGGGAGAGCAGTTCTTC. Translation: CASSQGRGEQFF.

Of note for this clone: Relative to the germline gene, one junction end is altered; a read error may explain this. The chain couples TRBV7-9 to TRBJ2-1; TRBD2 matches at 13 bases. The germline CDR1 and CDR2 sequences are SEHNR and FQNEAQ (reference sequence). The CDR3 totals 19 residues. In nucleotides, the CDR3 is TGTGCCAGCAGCTCCCGGCAGGGACTAGCGGGGTCCTCCCACAATGAGCAGTTCTTC. Translation: CASSSRQGLAGSSHNEQFF.